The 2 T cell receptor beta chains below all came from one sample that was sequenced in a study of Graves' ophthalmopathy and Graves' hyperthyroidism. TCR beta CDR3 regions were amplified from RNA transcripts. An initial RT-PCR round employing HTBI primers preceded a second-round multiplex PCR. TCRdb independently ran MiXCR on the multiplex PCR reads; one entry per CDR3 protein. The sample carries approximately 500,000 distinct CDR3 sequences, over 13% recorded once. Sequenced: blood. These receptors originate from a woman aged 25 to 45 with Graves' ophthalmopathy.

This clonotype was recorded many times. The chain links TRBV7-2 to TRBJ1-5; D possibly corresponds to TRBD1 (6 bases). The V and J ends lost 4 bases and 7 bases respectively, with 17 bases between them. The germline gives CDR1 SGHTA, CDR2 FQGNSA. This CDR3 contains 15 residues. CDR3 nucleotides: TGTGCCAGCAGCTCTATCAGGGGAGCAGGGCAGCCCCAGCATTTT. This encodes CASSSIRGAGQPQHF.

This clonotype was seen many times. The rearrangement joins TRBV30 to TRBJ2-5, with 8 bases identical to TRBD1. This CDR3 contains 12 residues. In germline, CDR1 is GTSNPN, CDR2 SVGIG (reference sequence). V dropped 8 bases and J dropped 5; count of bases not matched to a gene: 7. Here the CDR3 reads CASGQGGETQYF. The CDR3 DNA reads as TGTGCCAGCGGACAGGGTGGCGAGACCCAGTACTTC.